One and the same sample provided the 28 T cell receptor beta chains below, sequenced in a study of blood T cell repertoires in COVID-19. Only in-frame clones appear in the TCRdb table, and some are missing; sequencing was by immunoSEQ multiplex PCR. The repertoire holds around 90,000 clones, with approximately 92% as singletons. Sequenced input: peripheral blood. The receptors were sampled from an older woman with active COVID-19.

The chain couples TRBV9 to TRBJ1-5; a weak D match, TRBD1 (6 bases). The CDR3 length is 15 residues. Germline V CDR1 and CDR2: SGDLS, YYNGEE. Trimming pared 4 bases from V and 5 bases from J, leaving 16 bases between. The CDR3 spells CASSLSAGAYQPQHF. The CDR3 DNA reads TGTGCCAGCAGCCTATCGGCGGGGGCGTATCAGCCCCAGCATTTT.

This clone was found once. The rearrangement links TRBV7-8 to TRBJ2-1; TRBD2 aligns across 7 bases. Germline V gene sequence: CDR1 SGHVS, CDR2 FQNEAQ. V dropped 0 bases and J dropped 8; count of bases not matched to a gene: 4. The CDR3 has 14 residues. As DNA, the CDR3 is TGTGCCAGCAGCTTAGCGGGGGGGAAGGATGAGCAGTTCTTC. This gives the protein CASSLAGGKDEQFF.

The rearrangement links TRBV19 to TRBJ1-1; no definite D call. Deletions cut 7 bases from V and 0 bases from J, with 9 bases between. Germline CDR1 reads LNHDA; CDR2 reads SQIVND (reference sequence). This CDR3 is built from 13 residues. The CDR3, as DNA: TGTGCCAGTATGGAGGGAATGAACACTGAAGCTTTCTTT. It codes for CASMEGMNTEAFF.

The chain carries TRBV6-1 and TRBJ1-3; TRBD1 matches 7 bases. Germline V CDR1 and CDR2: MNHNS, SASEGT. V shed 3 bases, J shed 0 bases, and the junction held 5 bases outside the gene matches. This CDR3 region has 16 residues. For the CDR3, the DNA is TGTGCCAGCAGTGAGAACAGGGGCCACTCTGGAAACACCATATATTTT. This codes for CASSENRGHSGNTIYF.

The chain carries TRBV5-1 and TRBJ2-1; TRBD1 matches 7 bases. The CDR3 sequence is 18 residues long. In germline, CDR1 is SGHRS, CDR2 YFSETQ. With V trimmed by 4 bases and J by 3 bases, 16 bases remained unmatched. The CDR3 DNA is TGCGCCAGCAGCAGTCCGCCAGGCACAGGGGAGAGCTACAATGAGCAGTTCTTC. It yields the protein CASSSPPGTGESYNEQFF.

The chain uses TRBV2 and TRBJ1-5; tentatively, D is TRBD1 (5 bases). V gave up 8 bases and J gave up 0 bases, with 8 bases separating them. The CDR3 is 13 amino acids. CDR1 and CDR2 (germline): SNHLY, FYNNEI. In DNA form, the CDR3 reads TGTGCCAGCCACAGGAATAGCAATCAGCCCCAGCATTTT. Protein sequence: CASHRNSNQPQHF.

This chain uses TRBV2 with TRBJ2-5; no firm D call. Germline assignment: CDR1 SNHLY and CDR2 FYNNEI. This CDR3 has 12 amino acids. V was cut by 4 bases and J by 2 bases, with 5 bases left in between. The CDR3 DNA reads TGTGCCAGCAGTGGCCAGCAAGAGACCCAGTACTTC. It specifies CASSGQQETQYF.

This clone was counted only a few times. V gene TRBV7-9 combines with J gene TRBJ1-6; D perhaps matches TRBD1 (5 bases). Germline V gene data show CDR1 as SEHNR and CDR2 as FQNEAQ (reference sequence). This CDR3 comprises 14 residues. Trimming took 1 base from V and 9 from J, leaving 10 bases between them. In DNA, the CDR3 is TGTGCCAGCAGCTTAGGCCAGGGCATTTCACCCCTCCACTTT. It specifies CASSLGQGISPLHF.

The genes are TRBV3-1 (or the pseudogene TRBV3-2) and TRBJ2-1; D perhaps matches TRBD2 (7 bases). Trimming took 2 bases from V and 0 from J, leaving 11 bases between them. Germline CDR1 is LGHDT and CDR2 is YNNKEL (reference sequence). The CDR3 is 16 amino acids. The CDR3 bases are TGTGCCAGCAGCCAAAGGGGGGGCGGCTCCTACAATGAGCAGTTCTTC. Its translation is CASSQRGGGSYNEQFF.

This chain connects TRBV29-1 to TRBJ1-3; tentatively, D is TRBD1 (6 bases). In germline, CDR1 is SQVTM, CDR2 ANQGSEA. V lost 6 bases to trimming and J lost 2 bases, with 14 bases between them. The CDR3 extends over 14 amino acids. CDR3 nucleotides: TGCAGCGTGGTGCAGGACAGTCCTGGAAACACCATATATTTT. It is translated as CSVVQDSPGNTIYF.

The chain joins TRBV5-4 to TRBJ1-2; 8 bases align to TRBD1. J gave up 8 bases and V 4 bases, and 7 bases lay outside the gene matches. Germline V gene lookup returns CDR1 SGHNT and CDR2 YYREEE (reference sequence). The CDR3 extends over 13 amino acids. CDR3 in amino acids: CASSLTDREGYTF. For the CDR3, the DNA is TGTGCCAGCAGCCTTACGGACAGGGAGGGCTACACCTTC.

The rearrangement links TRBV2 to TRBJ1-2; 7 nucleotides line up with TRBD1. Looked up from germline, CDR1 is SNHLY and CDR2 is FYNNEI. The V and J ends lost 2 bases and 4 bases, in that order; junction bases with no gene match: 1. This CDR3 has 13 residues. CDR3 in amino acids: CASSERGPYGYTF. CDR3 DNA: TGTGCCAGCAGTGAAAGGGGGCCCTATGGCTACACCTTC.

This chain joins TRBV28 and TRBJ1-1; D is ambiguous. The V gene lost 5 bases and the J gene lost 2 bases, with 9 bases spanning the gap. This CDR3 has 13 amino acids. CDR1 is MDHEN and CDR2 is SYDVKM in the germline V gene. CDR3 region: CASSPDTNTEAFF. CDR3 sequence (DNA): TGTGCCAGCAGTCCTGATACAAACACTGAAGCTTTCTTT.

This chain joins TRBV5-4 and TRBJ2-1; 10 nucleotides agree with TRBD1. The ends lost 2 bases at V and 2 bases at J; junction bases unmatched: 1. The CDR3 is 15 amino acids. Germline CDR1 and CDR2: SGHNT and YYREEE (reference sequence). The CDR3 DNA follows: TGTGCCAGCAGCTTTGACAGGGGGCCCTACAATGAGCAGTTCTTC. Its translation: CASSFDRGPYNEQFF.

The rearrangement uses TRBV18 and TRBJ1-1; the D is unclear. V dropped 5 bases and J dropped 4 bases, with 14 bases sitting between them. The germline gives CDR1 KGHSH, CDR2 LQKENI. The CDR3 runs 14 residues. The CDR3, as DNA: TGTGCCAGCTCAATATCATTGGGCCTCACTGAAGCTTTCTTT. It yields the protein CASSISLGLTEAFF.

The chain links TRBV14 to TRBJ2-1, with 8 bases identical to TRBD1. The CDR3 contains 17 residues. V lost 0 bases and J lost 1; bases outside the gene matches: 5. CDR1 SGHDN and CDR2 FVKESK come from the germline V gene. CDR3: CASSQDIRTGSYNEQFF. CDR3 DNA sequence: TGTGCCAGCAGCCAAGATATTAGGACAGGGTCCTACAATGAGCAGTTCTTC.

The CDR3 coding sequence is TGTGCCAGCAGCCACCCTCGAGGGGACTTAGACAATGAGCAGTTCTTC. It codes for CASSHPRGDLDNEQFF. The chain recombines TRBV3-1 (or the pseudogene TRBV3-2) with TRBJ2-1; maybe TRBD2 (6 bases). Germline V gene sequence: CDR1 LGHDT, CDR2 YNNKEL (reference sequence). The CDR3 covers 16 residues. V was pared by 3 bases and J by 5 bases, with 17 bases between.

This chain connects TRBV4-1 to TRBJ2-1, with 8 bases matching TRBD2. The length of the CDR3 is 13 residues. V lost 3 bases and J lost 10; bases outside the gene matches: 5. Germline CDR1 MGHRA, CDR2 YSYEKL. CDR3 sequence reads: CASSQGLDPEQFF. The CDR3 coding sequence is TGCGCCAGCAGCCAGGGACTAGACCCCGAGCAGTTCTTC.

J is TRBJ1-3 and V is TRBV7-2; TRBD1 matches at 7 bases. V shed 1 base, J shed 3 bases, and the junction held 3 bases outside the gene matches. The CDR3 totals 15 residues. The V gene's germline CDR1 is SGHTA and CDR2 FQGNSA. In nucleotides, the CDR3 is TGTGCCAGCAGCTTAGACAGGGGTTTTGGAAACACCATATATTTT. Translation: CASSLDRGFGNTIYF. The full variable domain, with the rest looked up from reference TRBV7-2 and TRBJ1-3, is GAGVSQSPSNKVTEKGKDVELRCDPISGHTALYWYRQSLGQGLEFLIYFQGNSAPDKSGLPSDRFSAERTGGSVSTLTIQRTQQEDSAVYLCASSLDRGFGNTIYFGEGSWLTVV.

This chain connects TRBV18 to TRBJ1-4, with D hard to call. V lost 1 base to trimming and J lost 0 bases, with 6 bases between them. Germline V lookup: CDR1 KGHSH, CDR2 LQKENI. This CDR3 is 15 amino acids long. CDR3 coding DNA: TGTGCCAGCTCACCACGAGGGTCAACTAATGAAAAACTGTTTTTT. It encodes CASSPRGSTNEKLFF.

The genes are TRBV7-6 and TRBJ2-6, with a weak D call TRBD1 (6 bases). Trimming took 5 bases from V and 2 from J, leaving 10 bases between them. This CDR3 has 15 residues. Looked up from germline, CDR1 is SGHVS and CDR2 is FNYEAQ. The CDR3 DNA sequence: TGTGCCAGCAGCGATAGGGGGACTGGGGCCAACGTCCTGACTTTC. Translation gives CASSDRGTGANVLTF.

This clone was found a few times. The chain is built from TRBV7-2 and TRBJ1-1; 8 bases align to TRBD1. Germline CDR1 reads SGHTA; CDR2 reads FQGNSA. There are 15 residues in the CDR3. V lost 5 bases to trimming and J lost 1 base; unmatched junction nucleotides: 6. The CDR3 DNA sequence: TGTGCCAGCAGCCGGCTAGGGACAGGGAACACTGAAGCTTTCTTT. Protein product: CASSRLGTGNTEAFF.

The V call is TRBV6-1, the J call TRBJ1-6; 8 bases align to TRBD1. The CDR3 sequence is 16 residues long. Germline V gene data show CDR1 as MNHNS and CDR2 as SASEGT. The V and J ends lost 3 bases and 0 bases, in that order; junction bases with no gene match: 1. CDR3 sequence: CASSDTGGSYNSPLHF. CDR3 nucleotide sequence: TGTGCCAGCAGTGACACAGGGGGCTCCTATAATTCACCCCTCCACTTT.

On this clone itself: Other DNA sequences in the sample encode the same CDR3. CDR3 nucleotide sequence: TGTGCCAGCAGTTCGCCATACGACGGACAGGGGATGGTTAGCAATCAGCCCCAGCATTTT. As protein: CASSSPYDGQGMVSNQPQHF. The chain employs TRBV28 and TRBJ1-5; 9 bases match TRBD1. Germline V gene lookup returns CDR1 MDHEN and CDR2 SYDVKM. V was clipped by 4 bases and J by 0 bases; unmatched bases: 16. The CDR3 has 20 residues.

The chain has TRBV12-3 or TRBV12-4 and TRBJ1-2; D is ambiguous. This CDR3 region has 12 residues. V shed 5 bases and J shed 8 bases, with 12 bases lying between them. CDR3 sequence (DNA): TGTGCCAGCAGTGCCTCGAACTCCGGCTACACCTTC. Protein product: CASSASNSGYTF.

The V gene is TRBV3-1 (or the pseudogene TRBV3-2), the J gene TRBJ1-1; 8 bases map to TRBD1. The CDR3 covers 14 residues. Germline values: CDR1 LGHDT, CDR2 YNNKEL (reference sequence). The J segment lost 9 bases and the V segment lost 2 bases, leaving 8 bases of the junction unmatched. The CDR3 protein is CASSQPDRGEKAFF. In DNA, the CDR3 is TGTGCCAGCAGCCAACCAGACAGGGGTGAAAAAGCTTTCTTT.

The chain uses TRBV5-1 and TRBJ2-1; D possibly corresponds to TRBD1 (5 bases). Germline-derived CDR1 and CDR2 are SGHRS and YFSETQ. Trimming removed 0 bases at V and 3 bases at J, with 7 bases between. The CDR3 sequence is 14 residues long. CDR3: CASSLAGFYNEQFF. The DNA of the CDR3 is TGCGCCAGCAGCTTGGCAGGGTTCTACAATGAGCAGTTCTTC.

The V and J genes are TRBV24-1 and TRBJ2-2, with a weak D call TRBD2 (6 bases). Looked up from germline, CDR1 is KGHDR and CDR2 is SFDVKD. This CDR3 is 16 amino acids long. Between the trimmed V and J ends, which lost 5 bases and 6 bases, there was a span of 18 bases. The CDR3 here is CATSVASSWGAGELFF. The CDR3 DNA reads TGTGCCACCAGTGTCGCGTCTAGTTGGGGGGCCGGGGAGCTGTTTTTT.